A selection of T cell receptor beta chains follows, all from one sample in a study of identical twins. From the 5' RACE reads, TCRdb called clonotypes with MiXCR, one entry per CDR3 protein. Of under 900,000 distinct CDR3 sequences in the sample, 12% are singletons; the top ten hold 1.5% to 2%. These same data were also listed under a study on yellow fever vaccine responses in identical twins.

Sequencing was performed on PBMCs. These receptors all stem from a woman younger than 35 in good health. Both conserved end residues are part of each CDR3. The D gene is left open where the match is weak. Not all rows give a size; the values are once, few, many and, for expanded clones, a class.

clone_size: NA; v_call: TRBV28; j_call: TRBJ2-7; d_call: NA; cdr3_aa: CASSYRGSRWPSYEQYF; cdr3_nt: TGTGCCAGCAGTTATAGGGGCAGTAGATGGCCCTCCTACGAGCAGTACTTC
clone_size: NA; v_call: TRBV25-1; j_call: TRBJ2-1; d_call: NA; cdr3_aa: CASREGSRSGNEQFF; cdr3_nt: TGTGCCAGCAGGGAAGGTAGCCGGTCGGGCAATGAGCAGTTCTTC
clone_size: few; v_call: TRBV5-6; j_call: TRBJ1-1; d_call: NA; cdr3_aa: CASSLRARVVTEAFF; cdr3_nt: TGTGCCAGCAGCTTGCGGGCCAGGGTGGTCACTGAAGCTTTCTTT
clone_size: NA; v_call: TRBV12-3/TRBV12-4; j_call: TRBJ2-1; d_call: NA; cdr3_aa: CASSSPERSQFF; cdr3_nt: TGTGCCAGCTCGTCCCCCGAGAGGTCGCAGTTCTTC
clone_size: NA; v_call: TRBV20-1; j_call: TRBJ2-1; d_call: TRBD2; cdr3_aa: CSARELGLAGGPLFF; cdr3_nt: TGCAGTGCTAGAGAACTAGGGCTAGCGGGAGGGCCGCTGTTCTTC
clone_size: NA; v_call: TRBV20-1; j_call: TRBJ2-7; d_call: NA; cdr3_aa: CSAPGPKYEQYF; cdr3_nt: TGCAGTGCTCCGGGACCCAAGTACGAGCAGTACTTC
clone_size: NA; v_call: TRBV6-1; j_call: TRBJ2-7; d_call: NA; cdr3_aa: CASSGDLSYEQYF; cdr3_nt: TGTGCCAGCAGTGGCGACTTGTCCTACGAGCAGTACTTC
clone_size: few; v_call: TRBV29-1; j_call: TRBJ1-2; d_call: NA; cdr3_aa: CSVGGQQTYGYTF; cdr3_nt: TGCAGCGTTGGAGGACAGCAAACCTATGGCTACACCTTC
clone_size: NA; v_call: TRBV20-1; j_call: TRBJ2-4; d_call: NA; cdr3_aa: CSARDPPGGPDIQYF; cdr3_nt: TGCAGTGCTAGAGATCCTCCCGGGGGGCCGGACATTCAGTACTTC
clone_size: NA; v_call: TRBV12-3/TRBV12-4; j_call: TRBJ2-7; d_call: NA; cdr3_aa: CASATQWEALSEQYF; cdr3_nt: TGTGCCAGCGCCACGCAGTGGGAGGCCCTGTCCGAGCAGTACTTC
clone_size: NA; v_call: TRBV20-1; j_call: TRBJ1-3; d_call: NA; cdr3_aa: CSAPVFGNTIYF; cdr3_nt: TGCAGTGCTCCCGTATTTGGAAACACCATATATTTT
clone_size: NA; v_call: TRBV7-9; j_call: TRBJ2-7; d_call: NA; cdr3_aa: CASSPQGREDEQYF; cdr3_nt: TGTGCCAGCAGCCCTCAGGGCAGGGAAGACGAGCAGTACTTC
clone_size: few; v_call: TRBV10-3; j_call: TRBJ1-4; d_call: NA; cdr3_aa: CAISLTVGEKLFF; cdr3_nt: TGTGCCATCAGTTTGACAGTAGGTGAAAAACTGTTTTTT
clone_size: few; v_call: TRBV19; j_call: TRBJ2-1; d_call: NA; cdr3_aa: CASSITSMGYNEQFF; cdr3_nt: TGTGCCAGTAGTATAACCAGTATGGGGTACAATGAGCAGTTCTTC
clone_size: few; v_call: TRBV6-1; j_call: TRBJ2-3; d_call: TRBD1; cdr3_aa: CASSQGDGFTDTQYF; cdr3_nt: TGTGCCAGCAGTCAGGGGGATGGCTTCACAGATACGCAGTATTTT
clone_size: few; v_call: TRBV11-3; j_call: TRBJ2-2; d_call: NA; cdr3_aa: CASSLRAWGTGELFF; cdr3_nt: TGTGCCAGCAGCTTACGGGCCTGGGGAACCGGGGAGCTGTTTTTT
clone_size: NA; v_call: TRBV2; j_call: TRBJ1-2; d_call: TRBD1; cdr3_aa: CAPRGTGTGGVGYTF; cdr3_nt: TGTGCACCAAGGGGGACCGGGACAGGGGGCGTTGGCTACACCTTC
clone_size: NA; v_call: TRBV6-2/TRBV6-3; j_call: TRBJ2-3; d_call: TRBD2; cdr3_aa: CASSSQTSVTDTQYF; cdr3_nt: TGTGCCAGCAGCTCACAGACTAGCGTAACAGATACGCAGTATTTT
clone_size: few; v_call: TRBV7-6; j_call: TRBJ2-3; d_call: TRBD2; cdr3_aa: CASSLFGLAGTDTQYF; cdr3_nt: TGTGCCAGCAGCTTATTTGGGCTAGCGGGCACAGATACGCAGTATTTT
clone_size: few; v_call: TRBV10-2; j_call: TRBJ2-1; d_call: TRBD2; cdr3_aa: CASSEFTSGVGEQFF; cdr3_nt: TGCGCCAGCAGTGAGTTCACTAGCGGGGTGGGTGAGCAGTTCTTC
clone_size: few; v_call: TRBV12-3/TRBV12-4; j_call: TRBJ2-1; d_call: TRBD1; cdr3_aa: CASRRTGDGNEQFF; cdr3_nt: TGTGCCAGCAGGCGGACAGGGGATGGGAATGAGCAGTTCTTC
clone_size: few; v_call: TRBV20-1; j_call: TRBJ2-5; d_call: NA; cdr3_aa: CSARGGSGLAETQYF; cdr3_nt: TGCAGTGCTAGGGGGGGATCGGGTTTAGCGGAGACCCAGTACTTC
clone_size: NA; v_call: TRBV20-1; j_call: TRBJ2-5; d_call: TRBD2; cdr3_aa: CSPRGGVGETQYF; cdr3_nt: TGCAGTCCGCGGGGGGGGGTAGGGGAGACCCAGTACTTC
clone_size: few; v_call: TRBV27; j_call: TRBJ2-7; d_call: TRBD1; cdr3_aa: CASSPNHDRVKDEQYF; cdr3_nt: TGTGCCAGCAGTCCAAATCACGACAGGGTTAAAGACGAGCAGTACTTC
clone_size: NA; v_call: TRBV4-1; j_call: TRBJ2-1; d_call: NA; cdr3_aa: CASSSRRAAFSYNEQFF; cdr3_nt: TGCGCCAGCAGCTCTAGGAGGGCGGCATTCTCCTACAATGAGCAGTTCTTC
clone_size: few; v_call: TRBV5-1; j_call: TRBJ2-7; d_call: NA; cdr3_aa: CASSVTGPYEQYF; cdr3_nt: TGCGCCAGCAGCGTTACAGGGCCCTACGAGCAGTACTTC
clone_size: few; v_call: TRBV9; j_call: TRBJ2-7; d_call: NA; cdr3_aa: CASSISVAPSYEQYF; cdr3_nt: TGTGCCAGCAGCATCTCAGTTGCTCCCTCCTACGAGCAGTACTTC